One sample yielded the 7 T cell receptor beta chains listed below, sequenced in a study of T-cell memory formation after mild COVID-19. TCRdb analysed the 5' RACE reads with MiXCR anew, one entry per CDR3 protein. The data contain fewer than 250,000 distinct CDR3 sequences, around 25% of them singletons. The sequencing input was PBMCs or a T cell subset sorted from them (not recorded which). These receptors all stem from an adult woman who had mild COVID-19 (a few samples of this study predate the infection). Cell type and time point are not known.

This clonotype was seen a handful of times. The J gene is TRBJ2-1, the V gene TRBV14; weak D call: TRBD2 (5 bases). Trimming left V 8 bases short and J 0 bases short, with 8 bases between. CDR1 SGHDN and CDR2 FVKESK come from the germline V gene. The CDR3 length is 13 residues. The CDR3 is CASERSSYNEQFF. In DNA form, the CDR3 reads TGTGCCAGCGAGCGGAGCTCCTACAATGAGCAGTTCTTC.

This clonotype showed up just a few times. The CDR3 sequence: CASSLVGASYEQYF. CDR3 sequence (DNA): TGTGCCAGCAGCTTGGTGGGGGCCTCCTACGAGCAGTACTTC. This chain connects TRBV5-4 to TRBJ2-7, with D tentatively TRBD1 (6 bases). With 0 bases removed from V and 0 bases from J, the gap between germline ends came to 7 bases. The CDR3 is 14 residues long. From germline, CDR1 is SGHNT and CDR2 YYREEE (reference sequence).

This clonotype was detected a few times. CDR3 coding DNA: TGTGCCACCAGTGACACCGGGACAGGGAGTACTGAAGCTTTCTTT. This sequence encodes CATSDTGTGSTEAFF. The chain links TRBV24-1 to TRBJ1-1; TRBD1 matches 9 bases. The CDR3 is made up of 15 amino acids. CDR1 and CDR2 (germline): KGHDR, SFDVKD. V dropped 4 bases and J dropped 5; count of bases not matched to a gene: 7.

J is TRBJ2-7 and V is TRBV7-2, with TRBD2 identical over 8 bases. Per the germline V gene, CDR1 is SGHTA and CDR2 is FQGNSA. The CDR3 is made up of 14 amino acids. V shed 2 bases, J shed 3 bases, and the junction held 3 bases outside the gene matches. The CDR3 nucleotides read TGTGCCAGCAGCTTAAGACTAGCGCTCTACGAGCAGTACTTC. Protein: CASSLRLALYEQYF.

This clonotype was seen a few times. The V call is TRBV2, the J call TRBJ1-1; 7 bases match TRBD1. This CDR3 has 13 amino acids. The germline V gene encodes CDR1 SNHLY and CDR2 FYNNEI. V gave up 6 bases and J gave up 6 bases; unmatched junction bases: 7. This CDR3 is CASRKDRLSEAFF. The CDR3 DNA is TGTGCCAGCAGAAAGGACAGGCTTTCTGAAGCTTTCTTT.

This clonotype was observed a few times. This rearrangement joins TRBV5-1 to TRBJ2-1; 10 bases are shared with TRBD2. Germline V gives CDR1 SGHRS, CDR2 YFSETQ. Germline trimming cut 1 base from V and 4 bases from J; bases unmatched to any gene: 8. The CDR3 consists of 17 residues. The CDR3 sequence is CASSLFPLTSGYNEQFF. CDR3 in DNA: TGCGCCAGCAGCTTGTTCCCCCTGACTAGCGGGTACAATGAGCAGTTCTTC.

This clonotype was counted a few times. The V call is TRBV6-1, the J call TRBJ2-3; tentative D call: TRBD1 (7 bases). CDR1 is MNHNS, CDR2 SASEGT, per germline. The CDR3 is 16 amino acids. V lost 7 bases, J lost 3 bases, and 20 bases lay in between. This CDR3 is CASTLGGGADTDTQYF. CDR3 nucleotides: TGTGCCAGCACCCTAGGAGGGGGCGCCGATACAGATACGCAGTATTTT.